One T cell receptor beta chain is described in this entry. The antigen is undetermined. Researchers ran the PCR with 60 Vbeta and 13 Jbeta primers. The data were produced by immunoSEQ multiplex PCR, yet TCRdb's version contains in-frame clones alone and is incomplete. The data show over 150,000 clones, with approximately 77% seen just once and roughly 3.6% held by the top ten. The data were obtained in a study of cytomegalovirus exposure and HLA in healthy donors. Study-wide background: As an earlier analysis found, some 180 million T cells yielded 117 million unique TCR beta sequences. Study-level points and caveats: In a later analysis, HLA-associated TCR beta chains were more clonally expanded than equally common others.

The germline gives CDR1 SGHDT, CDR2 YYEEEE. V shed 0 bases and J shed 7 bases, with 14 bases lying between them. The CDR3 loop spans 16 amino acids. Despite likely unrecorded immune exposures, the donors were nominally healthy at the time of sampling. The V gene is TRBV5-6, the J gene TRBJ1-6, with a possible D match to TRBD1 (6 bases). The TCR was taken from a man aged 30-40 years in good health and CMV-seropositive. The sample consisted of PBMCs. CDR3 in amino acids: CASSLAGGALNSPLHF. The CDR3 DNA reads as TGTGCCAGCAGCTTGGCCGGGGGGGCGTTGAATTCACCCCTCCACTTT.